The 27 T cell receptor beta chains below come from one sample, sequenced in a study of T cell repertoires in cytomegalovirus infection. From the reads, TCRdb called clonotypes with MiXCR, one entry per CDR3 protein. The data contain about 300,000 distinct CDR3 sequences, 9.6% of them singletons. Sequenced sample: PBMCs. All receptors come from a human donor in good health (CMV status not recorded). Some clones in this sample may be carry-over from other donors' samples.

This clonotype was recorded many times. The chain employs TRBV7-9 and TRBJ1-1; maybe TRBD1 (5 bases). Deletions cut 4 bases from V and 4 bases from J, with 10 bases between. Germline values: CDR1 SEHNR, CDR2 FQNEAQ (reference sequence). The CDR3 runs to 13 residues. The CDR3 DNA follows: TGTGCCAGCAGCTCGGGGGGGGGCACTGAAGCTTTCTTT. Encoded protein: CASSSGGGTEAFF.

This clonotype occurred many times. This sequence joins TRBV19 and TRBJ2-4; no firm D call. Germline CDR1 LNHDA, CDR2 SQIVND (reference sequence). CDR3 size: 16 residues. V lost 1 base, J lost 5 bases, and 15 bases lay in between. CDR3 in amino acids: CASSIVPPRVENIQYF. As DNA, the CDR3 is TGTGCCAGTAGTATAGTACCACCGCGAGTGGAAAACATTCAGTACTTC.

The CDR3 coding sequence is TGTGCCAGCAGCTTTTACGACAGGGGCGCCAAAGAGACCCAGTACTTC. Its protein product is CASSFYDRGAKETQYF. The V call is TRBV5-4, the J call TRBJ2-5; the match to TRBD1 covers 8 bases. The CDR3 contains 16 residues. Germline values: CDR1 SGHNT, CDR2 YYREEE (reference sequence). With 2 bases clipped from V and 3 bases from J, the junction kept 9 bases outside the gene matches. Full variable domain (rest looked up from reference TRBV5-4 and TRBJ2-5): ETGVTQSPTHLIKTRGQQVTLRCSSQSGHNTVSWYQQALGQGPQFIFQYYREEENGRGNFPPRFSGLQFPNYSSELNVNALELDDSALYLCASSFYDRGAKETQYFGPGTRLLVL.

This clonotype showed up just a few times. The CDR3 region is CSARFGPRYEQYF. CDR3 sequence (DNA): TGCAGTGCTAGATTCGGACCGCGCTACGAGCAGTACTTC. The chain carries TRBV20-1 and TRBJ2-7, with D unresolved. The CDR3 spans 13 residues. The germline gives CDR1 DFQATT, CDR2 SNEGSKA (reference sequence). The germline V and J ends were trimmed by 2 bases and 3 bases, with 11 bases remaining between them.

This clonotype was picked up a small number of times. V is TRBV10-3 and J is TRBJ2-2, with 10 bases lining up with TRBD2. CDR3 length: 15 amino acids. Losses at the gene ends were 6 bases for V and 4 bases for J; bases not matched to a gene: 5. Germline-derived CDR1 and CDR2 are ENHRY and SYGVKD. CDR3 coding DNA: TGTGCCATCAGACCTAGCGGGGGACCCACCGGGGAGCTGTTTTTT. Amino acids: CAIRPSGGPTGELFF.

The V call is TRBV20-1, the J call TRBJ1-3; TRBD1 aligns across 7 bases. The germline V gene has CDR1 DFQATT and CDR2 SNEGSKA (reference sequence). This CDR3 is 14 amino acids long. Trimming at V came to 3 bases and at J to 9 bases, leaving 11 bases not matched to a gene. The CDR3 loop is CSASRDSPTGTIYF. In DNA form, the CDR3 reads TGCAGTGCTAGCCGGGACAGTCCTACGGGCACCATATATTTT.

This clonotype was picked up many times. J is TRBJ1-1 and V is TRBV11-2; D not resolved. The CDR3 covers 15 residues. Trimming shortened V by 0 bases and J by 5 bases, and 13 bases separated the two germline ends. Germline V gives CDR1 SGHAT, CDR2 FQNNGV. CDR3 sequence: CASSLDGEVGTEAFF. The CDR3 DNA sequence: TGTGCCAGCAGCTTAGATGGGGAGGTTGGAACTGAAGCTTTCTTT. The full variable domain, with the rest looked up from reference TRBV11-2 and TRBJ1-1, is EAGVAQSPRYKIIEKRQSVAFWCNPISGHATLYWYQQILGQGPKLLIQFQNNGVVDDSQLPKDRFSAERLKGVDSTLKIQPAKLEDSAVYLCASSLDGEVGTEAFFGQGTRLTVV.

This clonotype occurred many times. The chain joins TRBV6-1 to TRBJ2-2, with 7 nucleotides matching TRBD1. The CDR3 is 12 amino acids. In germline, CDR1 is MNHNS, CDR2 SASEGT. The J segment lost 4 bases and the V segment lost 7 bases, leaving 0 bases of the junction unmatched. The DNA for the CDR3 is TGTGCCAGCAAGGGGGCCACCGGGGAGCTGTTTTTT. Protein: CASKGATGELFF.

This clonotype was seen repeatedly, ten times or more. The rearrangement joins TRBV29-1 to TRBJ1-2, with TRBD1 identical over 7 bases. From germline, CDR1 is SQVTM and CDR2 ANQGSEA. V gave up 5 bases and J gave up 8 bases; unmatched junction bases: 8. The CDR3 spans 12 residues. Written as DNA, the CDR3 is TGCAGCGTTCCTGACAGGGCGCGCGGCTACACCTTC. Translating gives CSVPDRARGYTF. Complete variable domain (other parts from reference TRBV29-1 and TRBJ1-2): SAVISQKPSRDICQRGTSLTIQCQVDSQVTMMFWYRQQPGQSLTLIATANQGSEATYESGFVIDKFPISRPNLTFSTLTVSNMSPEDSSIYLCSVPDRARGYTFGSGTRLTVV.

This clonotype showed up many times. The V call is TRBV2, the J call TRBJ2-7; the D is unclear. Germline lookup yields CDR1 SNHLY and CDR2 FYNNEI. CDR3 length equals 14 residues. V was trimmed by 1 base and J by 4 bases, leaving 11 bases between them. CDR3 region: CASSEERLGYEQYV. CDR3 in DNA: TGTGCCAGCAGTGAAGAACGCCTGGGATACGAGCAGTACGTC.

This clonotype appeared many times. This chain joins TRBV6-2 or TRBV6-3 and TRBJ2-2; 10 positions match TRBD1. Germline CDR1 reads MNHEY; CDR2 reads SVGEGT. This CDR3 has 15 amino acids. V lost 5 bases, J lost 4 bases, and 4 bases stayed unmatched. The CDR3 region is CASSDRDRGTGELFF. For the CDR3, the DNA is TGTGCCAGCAGTGACCGGGACAGGGGCACCGGGGAGCTGTTTTTT.

V and J are TRBV10-3 and TRBJ2-3; 7 positions match TRBD1. This CDR3 has 16 residues. V was clipped by 4 bases and J by 4 bases; unmatched bases: 11. Looked up from germline, CDR1 is ENHRY and CDR2 is SYGVKD. CDR3 region: CAISGRTGPVSDTQYF. The CDR3 DNA reads TGTGCCATCAGTGGACGGACAGGCCCGGTCTCAGATACGCAGTATTTT.

In its sample, this clonotype was seen many times. V usage is TRBV23-1 and J usage is TRBJ2-1; 8 bases are shared with TRBD1. TRBV23-1 is recorded as an ORF, its role being uncertain. V gave up 2 bases and J gave up 6 bases; unmatched junction bases: 6. The CDR3 covers 15 residues. CDR3 bases: TGCGCCAGCAGTCAAGGGGACAGGAAAACCAATGAGCAGTTCTTC. This translates into CASSQGDRKTNEQFF.

This clonotype has just one count. This may be a read error, as it is one base from a much larger clone. The chain is built from TRBV6-2 or TRBV6-3 and TRBJ2-5; 7 bases are shared with TRBD2. CDR3 length: 13 residues. Germline values: CDR1 MNHEY, CDR2 SVGEGT. The CDR3 bases are TGTGCCAGCAGTTACGGCGGGGGAGAGACCCAGAACTTC. Protein sequence: CASSYGGGETQNF.

This clonotype was seen many times. This sequence joins TRBV18 and TRBJ2-5; unclear D gene. Germline values: CDR1 KGHSH, CDR2 LQKENI. The V end lost 0 bases, the J end lost 5 bases, and 19 bases lay between the germline ends. The CDR3 runs 17 residues. The DNA of the CDR3 is TGTGCCAGCTCACCACCGGCGGTCTCTGCTCTGGGGGAGACCCAGTACTTC. Its translation is CASSPPAVSALGETQYF.

This clonotype appeared many times. The V call is TRBV7-2, the J call TRBJ1-5; D is unclear. Trimming pared 0 bases from V and 11 bases from J, leaving 11 bases between. CDR3 length: 13 residues. CDR1 and CDR2 from the germline V gene are SGHTA and FQGNSA. CDR3 DNA: TGTGCCAGCAGCTTAGCTGTGGAATCAGCCCAGCATTTT. Amino acids: CASSLAVESAQHF.

Ten or more counts support this clonotype. This CDR3 reads CSATDRTQETQYF. CDR3 nucleotides: TGCAGTGCTACAGACCGTACCCAAGAGACCCAGTACTTC. The chain recombines TRBV20-1 with TRBJ2-5, with D unresolved. CDR1 and CDR2 from the germline V gene are DFQATT and SNEGSKA (reference sequence). V lost 4 bases and J 1 base, leaving 10 bases between the germline ends. CDR3 size: 13 residues.

This chain joins TRBV24-1 and TRBJ2-2; possibly TRBD2 for D (5 bases). The CDR3 runs 14 residues. V was cut by 7 bases and J by 8 bases, with 16 bases left in between. CDR1 KGHDR and CDR2 SFDVKD come from the germline V gene. CDR3: CATSRTGESGELFF. The CDR3 nucleotides are TGTGCCACCAGCCGGACTGGAGAGTCGGGGGAGCTGTTTTTT.

In this sample, this clonotype turned up a few times. V and J are TRBV20-1 and TRBJ2-1; D might be TRBD1 (6 bases). V dropped 1 base and J dropped 0 bases, with 13 bases sitting between them. In germline, CDR1 is DFQATT, CDR2 SNEGSKA (reference sequence). CDR3 length: 16 residues. CDR3 nucleotides: TGCAGTGCTAGAGGCGACAGGCTTTTCTCCTACAATGAGCAGTTCTTC. It is translated as CSARGDRLFSYNEQFF.

This clonotype occurred many times. The chain combines TRBV7-2 with TRBJ1-5; 10 bases agree with TRBD1. CDR1 SGHTA and CDR2 FQGNSA come from the germline V gene. J gave up 4 bases and V 0 bases, and 6 bases lay outside the gene matches. The length of the CDR3 is 17 residues. CDR3 sequence: CASSLAGTGARNQPQHF. For the CDR3, the DNA is TGTGCCAGCAGCTTAGCCGGGACAGGGGCGAGGAATCAGCCCCAGCATTTT.

This clonotype was seen more than once but under ten times. The genes are TRBV6-2 or TRBV6-3 and TRBJ1-1; D gene uncertain. This CDR3 is built from 14 residues. Deletions cut 0 bases from V and 1 base from J, with 6 bases between. Per the germline V gene, CDR1 is MNHEY and CDR2 is SVGEGT. CDR3 nucleotides: TGTGCCAGCAGTTACTCGGTCCGGAACACTGAAGCTTTCTTT. Its protein is CASSYSVRNTEAFF.

This clonotype came up many times. The rearrangement joins TRBV6-2 or TRBV6-3 to TRBJ2-1; 13 nucleotides align to TRBD2. Germline V lookup: CDR1 MNHEY, CDR2 SVGEGT. CDR3 length: 19 residues. The V gene end was trimmed by 4 bases and the J gene end by 4 bases; junction bases not matched to a gene: 13. The CDR3 sequence is CASSWWSGTSGVLYNEQFF. The CDR3 DNA is TGTGCCAGCAGTTGGTGGTCCGGGACTAGCGGGGTATTATACAATGAGCAGTTCTTC.

The chain joins TRBV19 to TRBJ1-1; 10 nucleotides align to TRBD1. From germline, CDR1 is LNHDA and CDR2 SQIVND (reference sequence). The CDR3 spans 14 residues. The trim removed 3 bases at V and 4 bases at J, leaving 2 bases unmatched. In DNA, the CDR3 is TGTGCCAGTAGTATGTGGACAGGGGGCACTGAAGCTTTCTTT. It is translated as CASSMWTGGTEAFF.

The rearrangement uses TRBV5-1 and TRBJ2-2; D unclear. Germline CDR1 reads SGHRS; CDR2 reads YFSETQ. Trimming left V 1 base short and J 3 bases short, with 7 bases between. This CDR3 has 14 amino acids. This chain's CDR3 is CASSLIQDTGELFF. The CDR3 nucleotides are TGCGCCAGCAGCTTGATTCAGGACACCGGGGAGCTGTTTTTT.

This clonotype came up a few times. The V gene is TRBV20-1, the J gene TRBJ2-1; 10 bases align to TRBD2. Looked up from germline, CDR1 is DFQATT and CDR2 is SNEGSKA (reference sequence). Trimming took 5 bases from V and 7 from J; bases not matched to a gene: 8. This CDR3 region has 14 residues. This CDR3 reads CSAERAGGRNEQFF. DNA for the CDR3: TGCAGTGCTGAACGAGCGGGGGGGCGAAATGAGCAGTTCTTC.

This clonotype was counted only a few times. This chain uses TRBV18 with TRBJ2-6; D is perhaps TRBD1 (6 bases). V lost 3 bases, J lost 4 bases, and 22 bases lay in between. Germline lookup yields CDR1 KGHSH and CDR2 LQKENI. CDR3 size: 19 residues. Here the CDR3 reads CASSPLTGTLKEGANVLTF. The CDR3 DNA is TGTGCCAGCTCACCCCTGACAGGTACTCTGAAGGAAGGGGCCAACGTCCTGACTTTC. Together with reference TRBV18 and TRBJ2-6, the CDR3 gives the full variable domain: NAGVMQNPRHLVRRRGQEARLRCSPMKGHSHVYWYRQLPEEGLKFMVYLQKENIIDESGMPKERFSAEFPKEGPSILRIQQVVRGDSAAYFCASSPLTGTLKEGANVLTFGAGSRLTVL.

This clonotype was seen ten or more times. The genes are TRBV7-9 and TRBJ2-2; D unclear. The germline V gene encodes CDR1 SEHNR and CDR2 FQNEAQ (reference sequence). V lost 3 bases to trimming and J lost 4 bases, with 9 bases between them. This CDR3 is 14 amino acids long. The CDR3 coding sequence is TGTGCCAGCAGCTTGGTGTCGGGCACCGGGGAGCTGTTTTTT. It yields the protein CASSLVSGTGELFF.